The T cell receptor beta chain described here comes from a study of response to subunit inactivated influenza vaccine. The CDR3 has 17 residues. After removal of 6 bases from V and 0 bases from J, the junction contained 13 bases not matched to a gene. Germline V lookup: CDR1 SQVTM, CDR2 ANQGSEA. Regarding the study as a whole: The authors put forward the suggestion that each seasonal influenza vaccination may bring in only a limited number of new T cells.

TCRdb processed the RT-PCR reads anew with MiXCR; each CDR3 protein has one entry. Of hundreds of thousands of distinct CDR3 sequences listed, approximately 17% are singletons. This clonotype showed up many times. The antigen is undetermined. This sequence originates from a man aged 50 to 59 who received an inactivated influenza vaccine. The chain employs TRBV29-1 and TRBJ2-2; 7 bases match TRBD2. The starting material was PBMCs from blood, obtained less than 6 days after vaccination. CDR3 DNA: TGCAGCGTCGCCCACCCGGGGAGGGACCCGAACACCGGGGAGCTGTTTTTT. Translated: CSVAHPGRDPNTGELFF.